Below are 18 T cell receptor beta chains sequenced from a single sample in a study of blood T cell repertoires in COVID-19. Using immunoSEQ multiplex PCR, the repertoire was profiled, and TCRdb retains in-frame clones only, with some absent. Of about 270,000 clones listed, approximately 91% are singletons. The source material was PBMCs or T cells enriched from blood (not recorded which). The receptors were gathered from a woman in her forties with acute COVID-19.

V usage is TRBV19 and J usage is TRBJ2-2; the D gene is possibly TRBD1 (5 bases). The CDR3 has 15 residues. CDR1 LNHDA and CDR2 SQIVND come from the germline V gene (reference sequence). V lost 2 bases and J 5 bases, leaving 12 bases between the germline ends. In nucleotides, the CDR3 is TGTGCCAGTAGTATAAGTAATTCAGGGACCGGGGAGCTGTTTTTT. Translation gives CASSISNSGTGELFF.

As DNA, the CDR3 is TGTGCCACCAGTGATTTGGAGACTAGCGGGACGAGCACAGATACGCAGTATTTT. This sequence encodes CATSDLETSGTSTDTQYF. This sequence joins TRBV24-1 and TRBJ2-3; 11 nucleotides line up with TRBD2. Unmatched junction bases numbered 4, after V lost 0 bases and J lost 0 bases. The CDR3 covers 18 residues. Germline V gene lookup returns CDR1 KGHDR and CDR2 SFDVKD.

The rearrangement uses TRBV7-9 and TRBJ2-1; D not resolved. Per germline, CDR1 SEHNR and CDR2 FQNEAQ (reference sequence). This CDR3 has 12 residues. V was clipped by 7 bases and J by 9 bases, with 13 bases between them. The chain's CDR3 is CASTIQIGEQFF. As DNA, the CDR3 is TGTGCCAGCACCATACAGATAGGTGAGCAGTTCTTC.

V is TRBV6-2 or TRBV6-3 and J is TRBJ2-7, with D tentatively TRBD1 (6 bases). This CDR3 spans 19 amino acids. Per germline, CDR1 MNHEY and CDR2 SVGEGT. Trimming took 5 bases from V and 0 from J, leaving 26 bases between them. CDR3 amino acids: CASSKIVTGTQVYSYEQYF. As DNA, the CDR3 is TGTGCCAGCAGTAAGATCGTCACCGGGACACAAGTTTACTCCTACGAGCAGTACTTC.

This chain uses TRBV19 with TRBJ1-2; 10 bases match TRBD1. This CDR3 comprises 17 residues. The germline gives CDR1 LNHDA, CDR2 SQIVND (reference sequence). V lost 6 bases and J lost 4; bases outside the gene matches: 14. The CDR3 DNA reads TGTGCCAGTAGGATCCGAGACAGGGGGCCGGGAGTCTATGGCTACACCTTC. Protein: CASRIRDRGPGVYGYTF.

The chain links TRBV3-1 (or the pseudogene TRBV3-2) to TRBJ2-6, with 10 bases identical to TRBD2. The CDR3 loop spans 18 amino acids. V was pared by 1 base and J by 0 bases, with 3 bases of the junction left unmatched. CDR1 LGHDT and CDR2 YNNKEL come from the germline V gene (reference sequence). Written as DNA, the CDR3 is TGTGCCAGCAGCCAAGGACTAGCGGGTTCCTCTGGGGCCAACGTCCTGACTTTC. Translated: CASSQGLAGSSGANVLTF.

The chain uses TRBV7-9 and TRBJ2-3, with D perhaps TRBD2 (6 bases). This CDR3 has 13 amino acids. The V gene's germline CDR1 is SEHNR and CDR2 FQNEAQ (reference sequence). Trimming removed 6 bases from V and 6 bases from J, with 13 bases in between. The CDR3 reads CASSPLASDTQYF. CDR3 coding DNA: TGTGCCAGCAGTCCCCTAGCGTCGGATACGCAGTATTTT.

The count of this clone is one. A read error may account for a junction end that differs from germline. J is TRBJ2-1 and V is TRBV9; D is perhaps TRBD2 (5 bases). The germline CDR1 and CDR2 sequences are SGDLS and YYNGEE. This CDR3 region has 18 residues. CDR3 DNA: TGTGCCAGCAGCGCCAATTACAAGCAAGCGGAGTCCTTCAATGAGCAGTTCTTC. This gives the protein CASSANYKQAESFNEQFF.

The chain combines TRBV3-1 (or the pseudogene TRBV3-2) with TRBJ2-5; the match to TRBD2 covers 12 bases. Trimming took 3 bases from V and 5 from J; bases not matched to a gene: 4. This CDR3 has 15 residues. From germline, CDR1 is LGHDT and CDR2 YNNKEL (reference sequence). This CDR3 reads CASSHLAGGGETQYF. In nucleotides, the CDR3 is TGTGCCAGCAGCCACCTAGCGGGAGGGGGGGAGACCCAGTACTTC.

The V gene is TRBV30, the J gene TRBJ1-4, with a possible D match to TRBD1 (6 bases). Trimming shortened V by 2 bases and J by 4 bases, and 17 bases separated the two germline ends. The CDR3 has 16 residues. Germline CDR1 and CDR2: GTSNPN and SVGIG (reference sequence). This CDR3 reads CAWSTPETGRNEKLFF. The CDR3 DNA is TGTGCCTGGAGTACCCCCGAAACAGGGCGTAATGAAAAACTGTTTTTT.

The chain has TRBV6-5 and TRBJ1-5, with D possibly being TRBD1 (5 bases). Germline V gene data show CDR1 as MNHEY and CDR2 as SVGAGI. V was pared by 7 bases and J by 7 bases, with 11 bases between. The CDR3 is 12 residues long. The CDR3 DNA follows: TGTGCCAGCACCCAGGGTTACCAGCCCCAGCATTTT. This translates into CASTQGYQPQHF.

On this clone itself: This sample also contains other DNA sequences that code for the same CDR3. The genes are TRBV19 and TRBJ1-1; D gene uncertain. The length of the CDR3 is 14 residues. Trimming shortened V by 1 base and J by 0 bases, and 6 bases separated the two germline ends. The V gene's germline CDR1 is LNHDA and CDR2 SQIVND (reference sequence). The CDR3, as DNA: TGTGCCAGTAGTATAGGAGAACTGAACACTGAAGCTTTCTTT. This translates into CASSIGELNTEAFF.

This chain links TRBV19 with TRBJ1-2; D may be TRBD1 (5 bases). This CDR3 is built from 14 residues. Between the trimmed V and J ends, which lost 3 bases and 2 bases, there was a span of 10 bases. The germline gives CDR1 LNHDA, CDR2 SQIVND (reference sequence). This chain's CDR3 is CASSIRAGNYGYTF. The CDR3, as DNA: TGTGCCAGTAGTATTCGGGCAGGGAACTATGGCTACACCTTC.

Comments on this clone: Other DNA sequences in the same sample also yield this CDR3. The J gene is TRBJ2-5, the V gene TRBV24-1, with 8 bases identical to TRBD1. This CDR3 is built from 15 residues. CDR1 is KGHDR, CDR2 SFDVKD, per germline. Trimming at V came to 3 bases and at J to 1 base, leaving 3 bases not matched to a gene. The CDR3 spells CATSDPGTGQETQYF. The DNA of the CDR3 is TGTGCCACCAGTGATCCTGGGACAGGCCAAGAGACCCAGTACTTC.

The rearrangement uses TRBV7-9 and TRBJ2-7, with a possible D match to TRBD2 (6 bases). Germline values: CDR1 SEHNR, CDR2 FQNEAQ (reference sequence). This CDR3 has 17 residues. V lost 4 bases, J lost 3 bases, and 22 bases lay in between. CDR3 loop: CASSSGTDRGTIYEQYF. The CDR3 DNA follows: TGTGCCAGCAGCTCCGGGACTGATCGGGGTACCATCTACGAGCAGTACTTC. Full variable domain (outside the CDR3, taken from reference TRBV7-9 and TRBJ2-7): DTGVSQNPRHKITKRGQNVTFRCDPISEHNRLYWYRQTLGQGPEFLTYFQNEAQLEKSRLLSDRFSAERPKGSFSTLEIQRTEQGDSAMYLCASSSGTDRGTIYEQYFGPGTRLTVT.

This chain uses TRBV28 with TRBJ1-1, with D tentatively TRBD1 (6 bases). Trimming cost V 4 bases and J 5 bases, with 11 bases left between them. This CDR3 is built from 13 residues. Germline CDR1 MDHEN, CDR2 SYDVKM. CDR3 sequence reads: CASSSGGTTEAFF. The CDR3 bases are TGTGCCAGCAGTTCGGGGGGGACAACTGAAGCTTTCTTT.

The rearrangement uses TRBV25-1 and TRBJ2-3; TRBD2 agrees at 9 bases. J was trimmed by 7 bases and V by 7 bases; bases with no gene match: 15. Germline assignment: CDR1 MGHDK and CDR2 SYGVNS. The CDR3 extends over 16 amino acids. In DNA, the CDR3 is TGTGCCAGCACCGCTCCGGAGCGGGGGGTTCTTAATACGCAGTATTTT. Translation: CASTAPERGVLNTQYF.

The chain recombines TRBV18 with TRBJ1-1; D gene uncertain. The CDR3 consists of 15 residues. Trimming removed 3 bases from V and 1 base from J, with 12 bases in between. Germline V gene data show CDR1 as KGHSH and CDR2 as LQKENI. The CDR3 coding sequence is TGTGCCAGCTCACCTAGCTCCTCATCGAACACTGAAGCTTTCTTT. Translating it yields CASSPSSSSNTEAFF.